The entry that follows covers one T cell receptor (beta chain) sequence. These data originate in a study of blood T cell repertoires in COVID-19. Study at large: The United States, Italy and Spain provided the acute and convalescent COVID-19 samples. In each case, the material was cDNA or gDNA derived from T cells, B-cell-depleted T cells, or PBMCs.

This CDR3 is 16 amino acids long. The J segment lost 1 base and the V segment lost 4 bases, leaving 6 bases of the junction unmatched. Germline V gene data show CDR1 as SGHRS and CDR2 as YFSETQ. In the original workflow: From reference gene primer amplification, estimates of nucleated cell counts were derived. Here immunoSEQ multiplex PCR was the method, and the copy in TCRdb shows in-frame clones only, minus some. D and trimming come from the DNA, and the V and J calls and clone size come from that table. The sample has almost 200,000 clones; around 75% are singletons. J is TRBJ2-2 and V is TRBV5-1; 8 positions match TRBD2. The source is a woman between 40 and 55 years old with COVID-19, enrolled during active disease. Specimen: peripheral blood. The CDR3 DNA reads TGCGCCAGCAGCCGTGAAACTAGCGGGAACACCGGGGAGCTGTTTTTT. This translates into CASSRETSGNTGELFF.